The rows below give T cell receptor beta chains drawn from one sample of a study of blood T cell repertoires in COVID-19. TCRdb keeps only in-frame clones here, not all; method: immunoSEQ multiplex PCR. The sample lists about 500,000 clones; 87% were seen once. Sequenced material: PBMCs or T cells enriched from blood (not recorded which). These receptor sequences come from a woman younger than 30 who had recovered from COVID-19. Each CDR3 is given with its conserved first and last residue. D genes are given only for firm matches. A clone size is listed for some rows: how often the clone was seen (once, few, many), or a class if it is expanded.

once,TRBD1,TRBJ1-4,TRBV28,CATADRGHEKLFF,TGTGCCACCGCTGACAGGGGGCATGAAAAACTGTTTTTT
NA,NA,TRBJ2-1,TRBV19,CASSIGGGEQFF,TGTGCCAGTAGTATAGGGGGAGGTGAGCAGTTCTTC
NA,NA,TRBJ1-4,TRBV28,CASSSLEKLFF,TGTGCCAGCAGTTCCCTAGAAAAACTGTTTTTT
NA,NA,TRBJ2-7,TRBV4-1,CASSQDLGHEQYF,TGCGCCAGCAGCCAAGATCTGGGGCATGAGCAGTACTTC
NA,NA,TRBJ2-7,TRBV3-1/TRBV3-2,CASSQDPGSYEQYF,TGTGCCAGCAGCCAAGATCCGGGTTCCTACGAGCAGTACTTC
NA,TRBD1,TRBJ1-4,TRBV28,CASSSHTFRGLGTNEKLFF,TGTGCCAGCAGTTCCCACACCTTCAGGGGGCTGGGAACTAATGAAAAACTGTTTTTT
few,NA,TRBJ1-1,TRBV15,CATSRGGGSEAFF,TGTGCCACCAGCAGAGGGGGGGGATCAGAAGCTTTCTTT
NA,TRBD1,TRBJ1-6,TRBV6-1,CASSERGLGQGDLMRNSPLHF,TGTGCCAGCAGTGAACGGGGTCTGGGCCAGGGGGACTTGATGAGAAATTCACCCCTCCACTTT
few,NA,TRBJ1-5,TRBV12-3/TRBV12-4,CASSFSVNQPQHF,TGTGCCAGCAGTTTTTCAGTCAATCAGCCCCAGCATTTT
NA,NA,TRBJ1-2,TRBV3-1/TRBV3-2,CASSQGTTVYGYTF,TGTGCCAGCAGCCAAGGTACGACAGTCTATGGCTACACCTTC
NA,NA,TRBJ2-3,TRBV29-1,CSVGGGDGTDTQYF,TGCAGCGTTGGAGGGGGAGATGGCACAGATACGCAGTATTTT
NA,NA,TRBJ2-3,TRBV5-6,CASTLGATDTQYF,TGTGCCAGCACCTTGGGGGCCACAGATACGCAGTATTTT
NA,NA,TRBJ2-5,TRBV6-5,CASSYLGGSQETQYF,TGTGCCAGCAGTTACTTGGGGGGTTCGCAAGAGACCCAGTACTTC
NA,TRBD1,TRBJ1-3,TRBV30,CAWSEGQNSGNTIYF,TGTGCCTGGAGTGAGGGACAGAACTCTGGAAACACCATATATTTT
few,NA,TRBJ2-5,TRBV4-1,CASSQAGAGSGLLETQYF,TGCGCCAGCAGCCAGGCTGGGGCGGGGAGTGGGCTTCTCGAGACCCAGTACTTC
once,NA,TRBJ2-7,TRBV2,CASTRAGYSYEQYF,TGTGCCAGCACAAGGGCGGGGTACTCCTACGAGCAGTACTTC
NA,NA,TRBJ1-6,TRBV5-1,CASSPYINSPLHF,TGCGCCAGCAGTCCTTATATTAATTCACCCCTCCACTTT
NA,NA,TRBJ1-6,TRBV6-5,CASSYGGAVDSPLHF,TGTGCCAGCAGTTACGGGGGGGCCGTTGATTCACCCCTCCACTTT
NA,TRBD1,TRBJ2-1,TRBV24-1,CATSDPGQGTNEQFF,TGTGCCACCAGTGATCCCGGACAGGGCACCAATGAGCAGTTCTTC
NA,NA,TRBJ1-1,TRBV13,CASSLRQSLMNTEAFF,TGTGCCAGCAGCCTCCGTCAGTCCCTCATGAACACTGAAGCTTTCTTT
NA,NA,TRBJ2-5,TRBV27,CASSANPQGRETQYF,TGTGCCAGCAGCGCGAACCCTCAGGGTCGAGAGACCCAGTACTTC
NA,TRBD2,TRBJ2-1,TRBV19,CASSIASGAYNEQFF,TGTGCCAGTAGTATAGCTAGCGGGGCCTACAATGAGCAGTTCTTC
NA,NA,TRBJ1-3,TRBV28,CASTFGDSGNTIYF,TGTGCCAGCACCTTCGGGGACTCTGGAAACACCATATATTTT
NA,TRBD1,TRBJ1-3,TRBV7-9,CASSGQGAAGNTIYF,TGTGCCAGCAGTGGACAGGGGGCGGCTGGAAACACCATATATTTT
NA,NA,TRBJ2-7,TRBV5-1,CASSPGTEQYF,TGCGCCAGCAGCCCGGGAACCGAGCAGTACTTC
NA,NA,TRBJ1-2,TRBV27,CASSFTGVGYGYTF,TGTGCCAGCAGTTTTACCGGGGTTGGTTATGGCTACACCTTC
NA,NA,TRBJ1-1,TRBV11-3,CASSSTMYGAFF,TGTGCCAGCAGCTCAACCATGTACGGAGCTTTCTTT
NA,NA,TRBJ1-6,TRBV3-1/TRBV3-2,CASSQLERARGSPLHF,TGTGCCAGCAGCCAACTGGAGAGGGCCCGGGGTTCACCCCTCCACTTT
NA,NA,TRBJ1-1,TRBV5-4,CASSLESHGEAFF,TGTGCCAGCAGCTTGGAGTCCCACGGGGAGGCTTTCTTT
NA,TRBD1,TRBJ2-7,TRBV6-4,CASSDTILGTESYEQYF,TGTGCCAGCAGTGACACCATCTTAGGGACAGAGTCCTACGAGCAGTACTTC
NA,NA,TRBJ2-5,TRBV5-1,CASSLFEASETQYF,TGCGCCAGCAGCCTATTTGAGGCCTCGGAGACCCAGTACTTC
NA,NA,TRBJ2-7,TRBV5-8,CASTGDPAGLYEQYF,TGTGCCAGCACCGGTGACCCCGCGGGTCTCTACGAGCAGTACTTC
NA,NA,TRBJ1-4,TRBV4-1,CASSLPGGGFLQGGKLFF,TGCGCCAGCAGCCTTCCCGGCGGAGGGTTCCTCCAAGGTGGAAAACTGTTTTTT
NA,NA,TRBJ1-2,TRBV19,CASSIHREHYGYTF,TGTGCCAGTAGTATCCACAGGGAACACTATGGCTACACCTTC
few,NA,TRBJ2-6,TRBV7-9,CASSYTWSGANVLTF,TGTGCCAGCAGCTACACCTGGTCTGGGGCCAACGTCCTGACTTTC
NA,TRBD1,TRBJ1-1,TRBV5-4,CASSQGAGNTEAFF,TGTGCCAGCAGCCAGGGGGCAGGAAACACTGAAGCTTTCTTT
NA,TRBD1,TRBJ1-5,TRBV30,CAWSVKGAQPQHF,TGTGCCTGGAGTGTAAAGGGGGCTCAGCCCCAGCATTTT
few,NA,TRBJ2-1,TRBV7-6,CASSLALSSYNEQFF,TGTGCCAGCAGCTTAGCATTGAGCTCCTACAATGAGCAGTTCTTC
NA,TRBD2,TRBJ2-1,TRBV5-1,CASSLADGGTYNEQFF,TGCGCCAGCAGCTTGGCCGACGGGGGGACCTACAATGAGCAGTTCTTC
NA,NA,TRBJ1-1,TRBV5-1,CASSPLGVRGEAPEAFF,TGCGCCAGCAGCCCCTTAGGGGTCCGAGGTGAGGCCCCTGAAGCTTTCTTT